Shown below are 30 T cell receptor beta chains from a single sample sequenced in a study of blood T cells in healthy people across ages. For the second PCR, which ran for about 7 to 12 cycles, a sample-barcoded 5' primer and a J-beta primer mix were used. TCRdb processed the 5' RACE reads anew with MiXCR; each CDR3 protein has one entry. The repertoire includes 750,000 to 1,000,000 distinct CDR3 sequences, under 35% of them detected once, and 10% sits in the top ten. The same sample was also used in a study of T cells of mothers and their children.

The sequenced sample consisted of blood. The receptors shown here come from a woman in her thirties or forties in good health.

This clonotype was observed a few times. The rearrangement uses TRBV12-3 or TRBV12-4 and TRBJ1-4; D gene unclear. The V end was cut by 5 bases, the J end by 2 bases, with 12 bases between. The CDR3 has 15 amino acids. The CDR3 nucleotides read TGTGCCAGCAGTCCCCAAGGGTTGACTAATGAAAAACTGTTTTTT. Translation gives CASSPQGLTNEKLFF.

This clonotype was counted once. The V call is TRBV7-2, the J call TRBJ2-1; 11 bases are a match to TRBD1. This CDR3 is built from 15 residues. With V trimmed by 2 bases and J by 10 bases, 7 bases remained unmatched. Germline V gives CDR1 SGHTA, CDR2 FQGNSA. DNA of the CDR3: TGTGCCAGCAGCTTATCTAGGACAGGGGGCAGGGAGCAGTTCTTC. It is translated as CASSLSRTGGREQFF.

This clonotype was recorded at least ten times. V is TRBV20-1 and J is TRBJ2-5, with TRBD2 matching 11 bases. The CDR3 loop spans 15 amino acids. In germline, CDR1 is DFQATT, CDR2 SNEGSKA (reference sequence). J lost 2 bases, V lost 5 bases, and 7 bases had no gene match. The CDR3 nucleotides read TGCAGTGCTTCCGGGACTAGCGGAAGGCAAGAGACCCAGTACTTC. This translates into CSASGTSGRQETQYF.

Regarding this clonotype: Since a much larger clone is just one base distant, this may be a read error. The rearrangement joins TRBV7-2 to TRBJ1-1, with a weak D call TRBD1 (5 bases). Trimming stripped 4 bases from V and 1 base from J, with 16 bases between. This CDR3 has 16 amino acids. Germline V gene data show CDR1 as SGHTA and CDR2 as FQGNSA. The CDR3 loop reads CASSSRGEGWNTEAFF. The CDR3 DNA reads TGTGCCAGCAGCTCTAGGGGTGAGGGCTGGAACACTGAAGCTTTCTTT.

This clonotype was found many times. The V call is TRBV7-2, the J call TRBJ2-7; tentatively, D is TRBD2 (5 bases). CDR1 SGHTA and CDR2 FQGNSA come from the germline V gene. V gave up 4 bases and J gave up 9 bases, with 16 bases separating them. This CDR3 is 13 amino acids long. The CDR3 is CASSSDLKEVQYF. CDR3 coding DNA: TGTGCCAGCAGCTCAGACTTAAAGGAGGTGCAGTACTTC.

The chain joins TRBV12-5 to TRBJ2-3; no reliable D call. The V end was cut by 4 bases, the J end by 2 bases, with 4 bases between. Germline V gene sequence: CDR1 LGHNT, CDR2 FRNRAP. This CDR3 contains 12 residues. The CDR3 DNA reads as TGTGCTAGTGGTTCGTCCACAGATACGCAGTATTTT. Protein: CASGSSTDTQYF.

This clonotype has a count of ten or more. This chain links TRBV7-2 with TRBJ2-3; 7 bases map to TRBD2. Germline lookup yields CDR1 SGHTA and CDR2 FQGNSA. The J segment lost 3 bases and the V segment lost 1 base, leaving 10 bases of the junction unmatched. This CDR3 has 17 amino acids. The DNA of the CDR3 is TGTGCCAGCAGCTTAGTATGGGCTAGCGGTGTGACAGATACGCAGTATTTT. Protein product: CASSLVWASGVTDTQYF. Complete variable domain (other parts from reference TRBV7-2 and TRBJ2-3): GAGVSQSPSNKVTEKGKDVELRCDPISGHTALYWYRQSLGQGLEFLIYFQGNSAPDKSGLPSDRFSAERTGGSVSTLTIQRTQQEDSAVYLCASSLVWASGVTDTQYFGPGTRLTVL.

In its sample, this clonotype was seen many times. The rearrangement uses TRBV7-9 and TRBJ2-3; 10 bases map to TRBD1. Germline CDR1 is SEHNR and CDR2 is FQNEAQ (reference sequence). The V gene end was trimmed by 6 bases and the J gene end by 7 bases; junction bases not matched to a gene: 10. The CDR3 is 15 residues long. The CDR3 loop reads CASSPPGQGLNTQYF. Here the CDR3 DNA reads TGTGCCAGCAGTCCTCCGGGACAGGGGTTGAATACGCAGTATTTT.

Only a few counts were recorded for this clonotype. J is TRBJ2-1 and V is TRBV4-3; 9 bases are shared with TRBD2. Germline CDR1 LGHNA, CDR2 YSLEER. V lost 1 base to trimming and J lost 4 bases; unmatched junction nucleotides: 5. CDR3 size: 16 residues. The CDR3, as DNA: TGCGCCAGCAGCCAAGGGACTAGCGTGGTATACAATGAGCAGTTCTTC. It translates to CASSQGTSVVYNEQFF.

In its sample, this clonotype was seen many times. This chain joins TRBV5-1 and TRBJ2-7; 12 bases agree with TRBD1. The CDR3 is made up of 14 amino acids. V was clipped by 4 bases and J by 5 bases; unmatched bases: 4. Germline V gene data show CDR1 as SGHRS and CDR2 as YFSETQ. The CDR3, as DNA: TGCGCCAGCAGCCGGGGACAGGGGGCTGACGAGCAGTACTTC. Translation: CASSRGQGADEQYF.

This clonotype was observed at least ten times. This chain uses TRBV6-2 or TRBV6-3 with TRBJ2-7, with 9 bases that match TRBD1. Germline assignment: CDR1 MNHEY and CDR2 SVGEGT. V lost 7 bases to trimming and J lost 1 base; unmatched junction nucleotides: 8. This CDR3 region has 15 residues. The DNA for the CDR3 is TGTGCCAGCACCAACTCCGGGACAGGGTCCTACGAGCAGTACTTC. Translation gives CASTNSGTGSYEQYF.

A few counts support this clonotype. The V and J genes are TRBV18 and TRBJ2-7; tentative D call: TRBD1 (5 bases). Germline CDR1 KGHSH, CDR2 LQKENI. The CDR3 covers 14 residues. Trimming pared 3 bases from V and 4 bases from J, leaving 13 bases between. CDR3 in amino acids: CASSPSRDIYEQYF. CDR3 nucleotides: TGTGCCAGCTCACCTTCCAGGGATATTTACGAGCAGTACTTC.

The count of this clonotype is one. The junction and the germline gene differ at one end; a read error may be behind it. CDR3 sequence: CVSNDSPLYEQYF. The CDR3 nucleotides are TGTGTCAGCAACGACAGTCCCCTCTACGAGCAGTACTTC. V usage is TRBV28 and J usage is TRBJ2-4, with D possibly being TRBD1 (5 bases). The end of the DNA fits TRBJ2-7 better, so the J call may be wrong. Looked up from germline, CDR1 is MDHEN and CDR2 is SYDVKM. There are 13 residues in the CDR3.

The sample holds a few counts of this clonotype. This chain's CDR3 is CASRETGAYGYTF. The CDR3 DNA reads as TGTGCCAGCAGGGAGACAGGGGCCTATGGCTACACCTTC. This chain joins TRBV6-1 and TRBJ1-2; 8 bases map to TRBD1. V lost 6 bases and J lost 4; bases outside the gene matches: 4. CDR1 and CDR2 from the germline V gene are MNHNS and SASEGT. The CDR3 sequence is 13 residues long.

DNA of the CDR3: TGTGCCAGCTCACCAGCGGACAGGAGGGGCTACACCTTC. Its translation is CASSPADRRGYTF. The chain couples TRBV18 to TRBJ1-2; 7 nucleotides align to TRBD1. The V gene end was trimmed by 2 bases and the J gene end by 8 bases; junction bases not matched to a gene: 5. Per germline, CDR1 KGHSH and CDR2 LQKENI. The CDR3 loop spans 13 amino acids.

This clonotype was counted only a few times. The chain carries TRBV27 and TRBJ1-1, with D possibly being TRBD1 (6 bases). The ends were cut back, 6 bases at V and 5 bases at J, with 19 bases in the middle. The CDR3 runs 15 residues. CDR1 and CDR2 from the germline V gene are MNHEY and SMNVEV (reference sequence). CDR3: CASSLIRGRGTEAFF. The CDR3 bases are TGTGCCAGCAGCCTTATTCGGGGGCGCGGGACTGAAGCTTTCTTT.

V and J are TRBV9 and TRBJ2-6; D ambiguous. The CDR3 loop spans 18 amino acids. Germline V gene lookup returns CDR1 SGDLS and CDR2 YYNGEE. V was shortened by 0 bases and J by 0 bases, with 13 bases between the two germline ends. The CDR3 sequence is CASSVVVGQPSGANVLTF. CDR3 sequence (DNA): TGTGCCAGCAGCGTAGTTGTAGGGCAACCCTCTGGGGCCAACGTCCTGACTTTC.

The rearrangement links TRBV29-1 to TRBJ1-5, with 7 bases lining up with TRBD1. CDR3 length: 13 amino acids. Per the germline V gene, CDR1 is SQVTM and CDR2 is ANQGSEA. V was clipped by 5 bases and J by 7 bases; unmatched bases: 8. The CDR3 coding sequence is TGCAGCGTTTCCACAGGGGCCGACCAGCCCCAGCATTTT. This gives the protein CSVSTGADQPQHF.

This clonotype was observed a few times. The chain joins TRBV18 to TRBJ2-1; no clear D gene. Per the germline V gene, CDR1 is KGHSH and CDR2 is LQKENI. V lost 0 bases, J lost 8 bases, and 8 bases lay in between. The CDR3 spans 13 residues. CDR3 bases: TGTGCCAGCTCACCACCGGTACGCGATGAGCAGTTCTTC. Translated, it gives CASSPPVRDEQFF.

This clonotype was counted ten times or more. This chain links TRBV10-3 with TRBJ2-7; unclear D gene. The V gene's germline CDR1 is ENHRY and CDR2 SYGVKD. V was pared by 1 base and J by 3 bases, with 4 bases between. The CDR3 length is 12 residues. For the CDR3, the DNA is TGTGCCATCAGTGAGTGGGACTACGAGCAGTACTTC. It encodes CAISEWDYEQYF.

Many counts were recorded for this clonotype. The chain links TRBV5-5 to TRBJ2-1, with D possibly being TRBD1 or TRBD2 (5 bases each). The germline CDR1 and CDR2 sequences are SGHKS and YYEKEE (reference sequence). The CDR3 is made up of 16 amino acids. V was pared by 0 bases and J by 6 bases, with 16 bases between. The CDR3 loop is CASSLEGWRTRNEQFF. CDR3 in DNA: TGTGCCAGCAGCTTGGAGGGGTGGAGGACTCGCAATGAGCAGTTCTTC.

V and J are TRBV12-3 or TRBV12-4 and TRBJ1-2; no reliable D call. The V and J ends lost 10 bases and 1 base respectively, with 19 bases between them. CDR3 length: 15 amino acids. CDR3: CAIRRVVGSNYGYTF. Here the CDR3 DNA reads TGTGCCATCCGGAGAGTAGTAGGGAGTAACTATGGCTACACCTTC.

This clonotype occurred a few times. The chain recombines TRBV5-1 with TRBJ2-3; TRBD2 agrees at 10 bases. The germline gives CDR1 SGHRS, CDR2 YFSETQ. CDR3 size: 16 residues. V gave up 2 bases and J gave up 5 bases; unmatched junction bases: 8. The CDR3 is CASSLLAGSPQDTQYF. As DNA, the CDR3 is TGCGCCAGCAGCTTACTAGCGGGGTCCCCGCAAGATACGCAGTATTTT.

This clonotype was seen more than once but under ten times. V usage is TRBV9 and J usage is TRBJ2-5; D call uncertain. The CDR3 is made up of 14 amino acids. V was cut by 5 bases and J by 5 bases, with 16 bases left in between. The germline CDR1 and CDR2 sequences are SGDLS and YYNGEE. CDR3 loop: CASSLGPERETQYF. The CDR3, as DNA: TGTGCCAGCAGTCTCGGACCAGAGAGGGAGACCCAGTACTTC.

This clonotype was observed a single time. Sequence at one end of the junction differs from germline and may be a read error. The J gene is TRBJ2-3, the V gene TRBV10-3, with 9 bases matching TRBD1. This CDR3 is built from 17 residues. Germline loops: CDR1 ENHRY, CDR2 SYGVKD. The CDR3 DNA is TGTGCCATCAGTGACCCTACAGGGGGCACCAGCACAGATATGCAGTATTTT. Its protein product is CAISDPTGGTSTDMQYF.

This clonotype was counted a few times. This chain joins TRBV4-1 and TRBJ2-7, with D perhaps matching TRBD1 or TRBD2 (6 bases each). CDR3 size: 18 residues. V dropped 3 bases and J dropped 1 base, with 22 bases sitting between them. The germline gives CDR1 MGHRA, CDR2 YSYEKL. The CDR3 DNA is TGCGCCAGCAGCCATTCAACGGGGGCTAAGACAGGTTCCTACGAGCAGTACTTC. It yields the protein CASSHSTGAKTGSYEQYF.

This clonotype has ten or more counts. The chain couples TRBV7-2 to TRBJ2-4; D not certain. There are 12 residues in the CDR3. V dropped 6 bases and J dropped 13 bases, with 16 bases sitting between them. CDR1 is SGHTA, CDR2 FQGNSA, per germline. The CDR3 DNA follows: TGTGCCAGCAGTCTCGGACGGAATGAGCAGTACTTC. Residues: CASSLGRNEQYF.

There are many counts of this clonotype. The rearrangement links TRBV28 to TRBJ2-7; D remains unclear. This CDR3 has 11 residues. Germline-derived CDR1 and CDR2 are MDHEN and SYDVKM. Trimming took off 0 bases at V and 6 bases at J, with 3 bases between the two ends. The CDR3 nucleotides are TGTGCCAGCAGTTTATGGAGCGAGCAGTACTTC. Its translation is CASSLWSEQYF.

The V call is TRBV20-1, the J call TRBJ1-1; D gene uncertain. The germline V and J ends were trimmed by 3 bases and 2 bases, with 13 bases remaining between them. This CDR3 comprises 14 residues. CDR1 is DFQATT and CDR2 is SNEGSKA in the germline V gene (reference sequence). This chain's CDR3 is CSASEVRKNTEAFF. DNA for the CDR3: TGCAGTGCTAGTGAGGTCAGGAAAAACACTGAAGCTTTCTTT.

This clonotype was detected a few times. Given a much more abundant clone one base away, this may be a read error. The CDR3 DNA reads as TGCGCCAGCAGCCGAGACAGGGCGGGGAATGAGCAGTTCTTC. Protein: CASSRDRAGNEQFF. The chain combines TRBV5-1 with TRBJ2-1, with D perhaps TRBD1 (7 bases). CDR1 is SGHRS and CDR2 is YFSETQ in the germline V gene. With 4 bases removed from V and 7 bases from J, the gap between germline ends came to 15 bases. The CDR3 is 14 amino acids.